One and the same sample provided the 29 T cell receptor beta chains below, sequenced in a study of T-cell memory formation after mild COVID-19. In TCRdb, the 5' RACE reads were re-called with MiXCR into one record per CDR3 protein. The data show under 450,000 distinct CDR3 sequences, more than 20% seen once. The sequencing sample was made of PBMCs or a T cell subset sorted from them (not recorded which). The receptors stem from an adult woman who had mild COVID-19 (a few samples of this study predate the infection). Cell type and time point are not known.

This clonotype was seen repeatedly, ten times or more. This sequence joins TRBV12-3 or TRBV12-4 and TRBJ2-7; weak D call: TRBD1 (5 bases). This CDR3 contains 12 residues. V lost 4 bases, J lost 6 bases, and 10 bases lay in between. The CDR3 DNA is TGTGCCAGCAGTTCTCAGGGTTTCGAGCAGTACTTC. Translating it yields CASSSQGFEQYF.

CDR3 nucleotides: TGTGCCAGCAGGGCAGGGAACGGCTACACCTTC. This codes for CASRAGNGYTF. The chain has TRBV9 and TRBJ1-2, with D possibly TRBD1 on 5 matching bases. V was trimmed by 5 bases and J by 8 bases, leaving 10 bases between them. This CDR3 region has 11 residues. The germline CDR1 and CDR2 sequences are SGDLS and YYNGEE.

The chain has TRBV24-1 and TRBJ1-3; D unresolved. Trimming removed 3 bases at V and 8 bases at J, with 16 bases between. Per germline, CDR1 KGHDR and CDR2 SFDVKD. This CDR3 region has 15 residues. CDR3 region: CATSDPARGSDTIYF. The CDR3 region has the DNA TGTGCCACCAGTGATCCAGCACGGGGTTCGGACACCATATATTTT.

V gene TRBV5-6 combines with J gene TRBJ2-1, with TRBD2 identical over 7 bases. V shed 4 bases and J 4 bases; nucleotides not matched to a gene: 8. The CDR3 runs to 15 residues. The germline CDR1 and CDR2 sequences are SGHDT and YYEEEE. CDR3 amino acids: CASSGGLSSYNEQFF. CDR3 DNA: TGTGCCAGCAGCGGGGGACTATCTTCGTACAATGAGCAGTTCTTC.

This sequence joins TRBV10-3 and TRBJ2-7, with a tentative D call TRBD1 (5 bases). CDR1 is ENHRY and CDR2 is SYGVKD in the germline V gene. V was cut by 3 bases and J by 1 base, with 16 bases left in between. This CDR3 comprises 16 residues. DNA for the CDR3: TGTGCCATCAGTGAATCTGTAGGGGCCGGTTCCTACGAGCAGTACTTC. Translating it yields CAISESVGAGSYEQYF.

The chain recombines TRBV20-1 with TRBJ2-3; TRBD2 is a possible D gene (6 bases). V was pared by 0 bases and J by 0 bases, with 16 bases between. CDR1 is DFQATT, CDR2 SNEGSKA, per germline (reference sequence). The CDR3 extends over 17 amino acids. CDR3 in amino acids: CSARDPGGLLSTDTQYF. The CDR3 DNA is TGCAGTGCTAGAGATCCCGGGGGTCTCCTAAGCACAGATACGCAGTATTTT.

The chain employs TRBV29-1 and TRBJ1-1; D gene unclear. From germline, CDR1 is SQVTM and CDR2 ANQGSEA. The V end lost 6 bases, the J end lost 6 bases, and 11 bases lay between the germline ends. The CDR3 loop spans 11 amino acids. CDR3 bases: TGCAGCGTGAAGGGTGGATCTGAAGCTTTCTTT. Translated: CSVKGGSEAFF.

The chain combines TRBV4-3 with TRBJ2-7; 8 bases align to TRBD2. The length of the CDR3 is 15 residues. In germline, CDR1 is LGHNA, CDR2 YSLEER. After removal of 1 base from V and 5 bases from J, the junction contained 7 bases not matched to a gene. The CDR3 spells CASSQGAGESHEQYF. CDR3 in DNA: TGCGCCAGCAGCCAAGGAGCGGGAGAATCTCACGAGCAGTACTTC.

The chain links TRBV19 to TRBJ2-6; D is unresolved. CDR1 LNHDA and CDR2 SQIVND come from the germline V gene (reference sequence). This CDR3 is 12 amino acids long. The V end was cut by 5 bases, the J end by 6 bases, with 5 bases between. For the CDR3, the DNA is TGTGCCAGTAGTCCTGAGGCCAACGTCCTGACTTTC. It codes for CASSPEANVLTF.

The chain is built from TRBV25-1 and TRBJ2-3, with D perhaps TRBD1 (6 bases). This CDR3 region has 16 residues. The ends were cut back, 6 bases at V and 2 bases at J, with 18 bases in the middle. Germline CDR1 reads MGHDK; CDR2 reads SYGVNS. This chain's CDR3 is CASRTGPGQNTDTQYF. DNA of the CDR3: TGTGCCAGCAGGACCGGCCCCGGACAGAACACAGATACGCAGTATTTT.

This rearrangement joins TRBV6-1 to TRBJ2-1; TRBD2 agrees at 10 bases. V lost 3 bases and J lost 7; bases outside the gene matches: 6. The germline V gene has CDR1 MNHNS and CDR2 SASEGT. The CDR3 loop spans 15 amino acids. The CDR3 region is CASSELAGGRNEQFF. Here the CDR3 DNA reads TGTGCCAGCAGTGAGTTAGCGGGAGGTAGAAATGAGCAGTTCTTC.

This clonotype was counted a few times. In DNA, the CDR3 is TGCAGCGGTGAGGACCGGCCCCAGAACACTGAAGCTTTCTTT. It is translated as CSGEDRPQNTEAFF. The rearrangement uses TRBV29-1 and TRBJ1-1; D not certain. The V and J ends lost 7 bases and 1 base respectively, with 16 bases between them. CDR1 and CDR2 (germline): SQVTM, ANQGSEA. The CDR3 spans 14 residues.

The V gene is TRBV5-5, the J gene TRBJ2-1; 8 bases align to TRBD1. Looked up from germline, CDR1 is SGHKS and CDR2 is YYEKEE (reference sequence). Trimming cost V 3 bases and J 5 bases; bases outside gene matches: 13. The CDR3 consists of 17 residues. The CDR3 bases are TGTGCCAGCAGCTCGATAAAGGGACAGGTACCGGACAATGAGCAGTTCTTC. It encodes CASSSIKGQVPDNEQFF.

This clonotype has only a few counts. V is TRBV27 and J is TRBJ2-1; possibly TRBD2 for D (6 bases). Germline lookup yields CDR1 MNHEY and CDR2 SMNVEV (reference sequence). The germline V and J ends were trimmed by 8 bases and 10 bases, with 12 bases remaining between them. The CDR3 runs to 11 residues. The CDR3 protein is CASRGGTEQFF. CDR3 in DNA: TGTGCCAGCCGAGGCGGGACGGAGCAGTTCTTC.

J is TRBJ1-5 and V is TRBV12-3 or TRBV12-4; D unresolved. V dropped 7 bases and J dropped 4 bases, with 8 bases sitting between them. The CDR3 is made up of 12 amino acids. This chain's CDR3 is CASKTGNQPQHF. Here the CDR3 DNA reads TGTGCCAGCAAAACTGGAAATCAGCCCCAGCATTTT.

This CDR3 reads CASSYSRGGNIQYF. Written as DNA, the CDR3 is TGTGCCAGCAGTTACTCGAGGGGGGGAAACATTCAGTACTTC. The V and J genes are TRBV6-5 and TRBJ2-4; TRBD2 might be the D (7 bases). V was pared by 0 bases and J by 6 bases, with 9 bases between. There are 14 residues in the CDR3. Germline loops: CDR1 MNHEY, CDR2 SVGAGI.

The rearrangement joins TRBV5-4 to TRBJ2-3; TRBD2 agrees at 13 bases. Germline assignment: CDR1 SGHNT and CDR2 YYREEE (reference sequence). This CDR3 spans 18 amino acids. V dropped 0 bases and J dropped 1; count of bases not matched to a gene: 5. CDR3 bases: TGTGCCAGCAGCTTGGGACTAGCGGGGGGTGGTGGCACAGATACGCAGTATTTT. This translates into CASSLGLAGGGGTDTQYF.

For this clonotype: Because it lacks the conserved phenylalanine or tryptophan at the end, this CDR3 is likely a read error. The chain joins TRBV28 to TRBJ1-2; 10 bases fit TRBD1. V was clipped by 7 bases and J by 4 bases; unmatched bases: 6. This CDR3 contains 14 residues. The germline CDR1 and CDR2 sequences are MDHEN and SYDVKM. The CDR3: CASTDRGRVYGYTL. As DNA, the CDR3 is TGTGCCAGCACCGACAGGGGGCGCGTCTATGGCTACACCTTA.

CDR3 in amino acids: CASSYFEQYF. CDR3 coding DNA: TGTGCCAGCAGCTACTTCGAGCAGTACTTC. The chain employs TRBV14 and TRBJ2-7; D gene unclear. The CDR3 covers 10 residues. The germline gives CDR1 SGHDN, CDR2 FVKESK. V gave up 5 bases and J gave up 6 bases, with 5 bases separating them.

This clonotype was picked up a small number of times. This chain joins TRBV7-9 and TRBJ2-2; D remains unclear. Trimming took off 3 bases at V and 3 bases at J, with 11 bases between the two ends. CDR3 size: 15 residues. From germline, CDR1 is SEHNR and CDR2 FQNEAQ (reference sequence). CDR3 sequence reads: CASSFRAVYTGELFF. CDR3 sequence (DNA): TGTGCCAGCAGCTTTCGGGCAGTCTACACCGGGGAGCTGTTTTTT.

The J gene is TRBJ2-3, the V gene TRBV7-9; 9 bases align to TRBD2. The CDR3 sequence is 15 residues long. The germline V gene encodes CDR1 SEHNR and CDR2 FQNEAQ (reference sequence). V gave up 3 bases and J gave up 4 bases; unmatched junction bases: 5. The CDR3 DNA is TGTGCCAGCAGCTTCCTGCGGGGGGGATCAGATACGCAGTATTTT. This codes for CASSFLRGGSDTQYF.

In this sample, this clonotype turned up a few times. V and J are TRBV3-1 and TRBJ1-1; TRBD1 matches at 10 bases. V shed 4 bases and J 7 bases; nucleotides not matched to a gene: 3. This CDR3 spans 13 amino acids. The germline CDR1 and CDR2 sequences are LGHDT and YNNKEL (reference sequence). The CDR3 spells CASSRGQGFEAFF. CDR3 coding DNA: TGTGCCAGCAGCCGGGGACAGGGGTTTGAAGCTTTCTTT.

This clonotype turned up a few times. The chain has TRBV7-3 and TRBJ2-6; TRBD1 agrees at 8 bases. Germline CDR1 SGHTA, CDR2 FQGTGA. Unmatched junction bases numbered 5, after V lost 1 base and J lost 0 bases. The CDR3 covers 18 residues. The DNA for the CDR3 is TGTGCCAGCAGCTTAAGGGACAGGTTTTACTCTGGGGCCAACGTCCTGACTTTC. Protein sequence: CASSLRDRFYSGANVLTF.

This clonotype appeared a few times. The V call is TRBV6-1, the J call TRBJ1-2; D not certain. This CDR3 is 11 amino acids long. Trimming left V 10 bases short and J 5 bases short, with 11 bases between. The germline V gene has CDR1 MNHNS and CDR2 SASEGT. In nucleotides, the CDR3 is TGTGCCATCAGAATAGGGTATGGCTACACCTTC. Protein sequence: CAIRIGYGYTF.

The V and J genes are TRBV7-2 and TRBJ1-2, with TRBD1 identical over 8 bases. Per the germline V gene, CDR1 is SGHTA and CDR2 is FQGNSA. This CDR3 comprises 14 residues. J lost 5 bases, V lost 6 bases, and 8 bases had no gene match. The chain's CDR3 is CASRRDRRYYGYTF. CDR3 DNA: TGTGCCAGCAGAAGGGACAGGCGCTATTATGGCTACACCTTC.

The chain links TRBV27 to TRBJ1-1, with D tentatively TRBD1 (5 bases). The CDR3 runs to 14 residues. V gave up 4 bases and J gave up 1 base, with 10 bases separating them. The germline V gene has CDR1 MNHEY and CDR2 SMNVEV (reference sequence). As DNA, the CDR3 is TGTGCCAGCAGTTGGGAGGGGACGAACACTGAAGCTTTCTTT. This encodes CASSWEGTNTEAFF.

This clonotype was picked up a small number of times. Here the CDR3 DNA reads TGTGCCAGCAGTTCCCAACCGCGGGACAATGAGCAGTTCTTC. As protein: CASSSQPRDNEQFF. This chain links TRBV12-3 or TRBV12-4 with TRBJ2-1; possibly TRBD2 for D (5 bases). CDR3 length: 14 residues. Trimming shortened V by 4 bases and J by 5 bases, and 12 bases separated the two germline ends.

Concerning this clonotype: The junction departs from the called germline gene at one end, perhaps through a read error. This sequence joins TRBV12-3 or TRBV12-4 and TRBJ2-3; the D is unclear. The CDR3 runs 17 residues. CDR3 sequence reads: CASSFGKWGSSTDTQYF. In DNA form, the CDR3 reads TGTGCCAGTAGTTTTGGGAAGTGGGGATCTAGCACAGATACGCAGTATTTT.

In this sample, this clonotype turned up a few times. This sequence joins TRBV5-1 and TRBJ2-7; 10 bases line up with TRBD1. Germline loops: CDR1 SGHRS, CDR2 YFSETQ. The ends lost 4 bases at V and 5 bases at J; junction bases unmatched: 12. The CDR3 contains 16 residues. The DNA of the CDR3 is TGCGCCAGCAGCAACGCCGGGACAGGGGTCAAGGACGAGCAGTACTTC. Translating it yields CASSNAGTGVKDEQYF.